These T cell receptor beta chains were read from a single sample in a study of blood T cell repertoires in COVID-19. Only in-frame clones appear in the TCRdb table, and some are missing; sequencing was by immunoSEQ multiplex PCR. Among about 440,000 clones listed, 70% to 90% were seen once. Sequenced input: PBMCs or T cells enriched from blood (not recorded which). The receptors were sampled from a woman aged 18-29 years with acute COVID-19. CDR3s include the opening cysteine and the closing phenylalanine or tryptophan. The D gene is left open where the match is weak. Rows may omit the clone size; those that give it use once, few, many or a size class.

V gene,D gene,J gene,clone size,CDR3 DNA,CDR3 protein
TRBV23-1,-,TRBJ2-2,-,TGCGCCAGCAGTCAGACACAGGGGAACACCGGGGAGCTGTTTTTT,CASSQTQGNTGELFF
TRBV5-1,-,TRBJ1-5,-,TGCGCCAGCAGCTTGGTTGCCGGGAATCAGCCCCAGCATTTT,CASSLVAGNQPQHF
TRBV4-3,-,TRBJ1-5,once,TGCGCCAGCAGCCAAGATCGGGGAAGCAATCAGCCCCAGCATTTT,CASSQDRGSNQPQHF
TRBV19,TRBD1,TRBJ1-5,-,TGTGCCAGTAGTATGTGGGGACAGACGAATCAGCCCCAGCATTTT,CASSMWGQTNQPQHF
TRBV7-6,-,TRBJ2-5,-,TGTGCCAGCAGCCCGCGCATTTCTCTGGGGGCAGATAACCAAGAGACCCAGTACTTC,CASSPRISLGADNQETQYF
TRBV6-1,-,TRBJ1-4,-,TGTGCCAGCAGTGAAGCTACCTCGACAGGAGGTAATGAAAAACTGTTTTTT,CASSEATSTGGNEKLFF
TRBV10-3,-,TRBJ2-7,-,TGTGCCAGCACGGAAGGGGTAGGAAGCTCCTACGAGCAGTACTTC,CASTEGVGSSYEQYF
TRBV9,-,TRBJ1-1,-,TGTGCCAGCAGCGCCGCCGGACACCGGAACACTGAAGCTTTCTTT,CASSAAGHRNTEAFF
TRBV7-9,TRBD1,TRBJ1-2,few,TGTGCCAGCAGCCCGCGCGGGACAGGGTACTTTTATGGCTACACCTTC,CASSPRGTGYFYGYTF
TRBV5-1,TRBD1,TRBJ1-2,few,TGCGCCAGCAGCTTGGGACAGGGAAGAGACTATGGCTACACCTTC,CASSLGQGRDYGYTF